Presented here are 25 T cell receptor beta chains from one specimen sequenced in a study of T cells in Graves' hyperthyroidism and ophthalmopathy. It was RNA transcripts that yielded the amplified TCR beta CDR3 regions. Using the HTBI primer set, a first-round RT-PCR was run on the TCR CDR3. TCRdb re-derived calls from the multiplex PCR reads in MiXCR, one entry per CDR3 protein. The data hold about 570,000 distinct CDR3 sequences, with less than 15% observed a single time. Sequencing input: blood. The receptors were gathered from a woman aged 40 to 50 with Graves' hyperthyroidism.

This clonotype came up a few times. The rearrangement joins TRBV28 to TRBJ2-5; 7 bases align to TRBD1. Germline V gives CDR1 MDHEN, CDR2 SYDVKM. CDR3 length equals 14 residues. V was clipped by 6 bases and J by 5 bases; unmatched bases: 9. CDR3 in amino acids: CASSDRVAWETQYF. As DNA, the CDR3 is TGTGCCAGCAGCGACAGGGTTGCTTGGGAGACCCAGTACTTC.

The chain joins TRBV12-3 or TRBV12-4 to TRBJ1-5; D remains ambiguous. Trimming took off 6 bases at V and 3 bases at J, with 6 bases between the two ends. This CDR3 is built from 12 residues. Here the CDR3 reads CASRMNNQPQHF. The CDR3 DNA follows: TGTGCCAGCAGAATGAACAATCAGCCCCAGCATTTT.

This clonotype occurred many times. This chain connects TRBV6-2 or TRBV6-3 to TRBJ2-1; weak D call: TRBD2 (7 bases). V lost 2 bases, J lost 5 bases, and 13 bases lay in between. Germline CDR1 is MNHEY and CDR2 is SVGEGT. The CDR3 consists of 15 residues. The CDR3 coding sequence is TGTGCCAGCAGTTACGGGGGGGCCGGGAACAATGAGCAGTTCTTC. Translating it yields CASSYGGAGNNEQFF.

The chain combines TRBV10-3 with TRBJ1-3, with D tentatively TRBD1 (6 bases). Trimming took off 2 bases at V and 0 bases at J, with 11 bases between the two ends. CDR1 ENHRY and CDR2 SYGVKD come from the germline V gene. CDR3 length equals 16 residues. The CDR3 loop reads CAISERTVSSGNTIYF. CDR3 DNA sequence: TGTGCCATCAGTGAGAGGACAGTCAGCTCTGGAAACACCATATATTTT.

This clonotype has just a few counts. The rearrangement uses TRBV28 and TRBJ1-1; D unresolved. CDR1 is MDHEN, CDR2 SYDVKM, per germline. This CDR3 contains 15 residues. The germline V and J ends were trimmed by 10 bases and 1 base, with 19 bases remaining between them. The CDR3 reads CATGDAQRANTEAFF. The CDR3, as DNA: TGTGCCACTGGGGATGCACAGCGAGCGAACACTGAAGCTTTCTTT.

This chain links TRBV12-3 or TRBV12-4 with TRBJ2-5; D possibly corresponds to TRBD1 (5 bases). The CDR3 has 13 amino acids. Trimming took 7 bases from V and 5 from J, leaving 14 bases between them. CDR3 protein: CASTFRDRETQYF. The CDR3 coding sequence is TGTGCCAGCACTTTCAGGGATCGGGAGACCCAGTACTTC.

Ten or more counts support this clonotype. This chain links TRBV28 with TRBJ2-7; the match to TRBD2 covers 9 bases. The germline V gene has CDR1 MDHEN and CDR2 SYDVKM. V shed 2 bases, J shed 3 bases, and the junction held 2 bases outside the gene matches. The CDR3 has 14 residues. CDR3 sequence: CASSLAGGIYEQYF. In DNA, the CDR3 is TGTGCCAGCAGTTTAGCGGGAGGGATCTACGAGCAGTACTTC.

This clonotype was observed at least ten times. CDR3 bases: TGCAGTGCGGCCTTGGCGGGGTTACCTGATACGCAGTATTTT. This codes for CSAALAGLPDTQYF. The chain links TRBV20-1 to TRBJ2-3; D might be TRBD2 (6 bases). The V end lost 6 bases, the J end lost 6 bases, and 19 bases lay between the germline ends. Germline V gene data show CDR1 as DFQATT and CDR2 as SNEGSKA (reference sequence). The CDR3 totals 14 residues.

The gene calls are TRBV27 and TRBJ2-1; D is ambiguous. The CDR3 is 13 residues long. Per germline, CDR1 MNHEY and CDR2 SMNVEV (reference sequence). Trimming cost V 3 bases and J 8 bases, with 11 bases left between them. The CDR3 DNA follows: TGTGCCAGCAGTTTTTCGGGTGGTCATGAGCAGTTCTTC. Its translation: CASSFSGGHEQFF.

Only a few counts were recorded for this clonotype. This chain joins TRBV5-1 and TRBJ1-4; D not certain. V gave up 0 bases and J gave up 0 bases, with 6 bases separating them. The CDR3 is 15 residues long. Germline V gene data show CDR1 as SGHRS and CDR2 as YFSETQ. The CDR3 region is CASSLEDSTNEKLFF. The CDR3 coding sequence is TGCGCCAGCAGCTTGGAGGATTCAACTAATGAAAAACTGTTTTTT. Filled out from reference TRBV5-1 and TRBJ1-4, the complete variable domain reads KAGVTQTPRYLIKTRGQQVTLSCSPISGHRSVSWYQQTPGQGLQFLFEYFSETQRNKGNFPGRFSGRQFSNSRSEMNVSTLELGDSALYLCASSLEDSTNEKLFFGSGTQLSVL.

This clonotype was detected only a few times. Written as DNA, the CDR3 is TGCAGCGTAGATGTGTCGGGACAAGAGACCCAGTACTTC. Residues: CSVDVSGQETQYF. The V call is TRBV29-1, the J call TRBJ2-5; a possible D gene is TRBD2 (5 bases). The CDR3 totals 13 residues. Trimming took 6 bases from V and 2 from J, leaving 13 bases between them. The V gene's germline CDR1 is SQVTM and CDR2 ANQGSEA.

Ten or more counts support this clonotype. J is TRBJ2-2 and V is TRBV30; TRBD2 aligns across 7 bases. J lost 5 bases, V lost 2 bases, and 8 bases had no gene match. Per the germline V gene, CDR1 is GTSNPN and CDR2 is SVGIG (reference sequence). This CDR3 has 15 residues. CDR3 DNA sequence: TGTGCCTGGAGTTACACTAGCGAGGGGACCGGGGAGCTGTTTTTT. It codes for CAWSYTSEGTGELFF.

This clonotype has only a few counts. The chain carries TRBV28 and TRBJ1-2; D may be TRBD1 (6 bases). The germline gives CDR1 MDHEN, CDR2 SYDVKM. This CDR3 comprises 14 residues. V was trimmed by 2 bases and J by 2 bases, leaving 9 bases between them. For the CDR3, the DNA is TGTGCCAGCAGTTTAAACGGGGGCAACTATGGCTACACCTTC. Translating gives CASSLNGGNYGYTF.

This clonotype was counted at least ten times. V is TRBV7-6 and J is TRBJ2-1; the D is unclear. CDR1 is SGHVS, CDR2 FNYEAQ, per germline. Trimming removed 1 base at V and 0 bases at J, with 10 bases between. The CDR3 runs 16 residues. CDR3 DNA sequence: TGTGCCAGCAGCTTAGTGTCGGGTATCTCCTACAATGAGCAGTTCTTC. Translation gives CASSLVSGISYNEQFF.

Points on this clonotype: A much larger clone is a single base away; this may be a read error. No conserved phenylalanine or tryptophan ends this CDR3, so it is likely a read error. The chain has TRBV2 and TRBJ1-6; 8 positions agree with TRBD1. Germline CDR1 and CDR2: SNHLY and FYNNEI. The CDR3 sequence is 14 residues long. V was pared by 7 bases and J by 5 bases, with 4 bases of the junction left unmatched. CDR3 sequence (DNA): TGTGCCAGCACAGGACAGGGCAATAATTCACCCCTCCACTCT. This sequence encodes CASTGQGNNSPLHS.

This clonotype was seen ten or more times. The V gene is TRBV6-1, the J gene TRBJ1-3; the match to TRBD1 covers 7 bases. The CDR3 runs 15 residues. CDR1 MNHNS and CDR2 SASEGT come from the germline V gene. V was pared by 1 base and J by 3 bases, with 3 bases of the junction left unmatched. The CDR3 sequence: CASSEDSGGGNTIYF. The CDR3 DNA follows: TGTGCCAGCAGTGAAGATTCAGGGGGTGGAAACACCATATATTTT.

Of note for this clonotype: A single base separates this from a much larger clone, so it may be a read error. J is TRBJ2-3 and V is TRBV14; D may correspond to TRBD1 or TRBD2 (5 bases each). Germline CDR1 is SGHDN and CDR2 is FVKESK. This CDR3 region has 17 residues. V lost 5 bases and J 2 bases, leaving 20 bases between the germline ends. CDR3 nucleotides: TGTGCCAGCAGCGCCGGAACAGGACGACTAAACACAGATACGCAGTATTTT. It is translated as CASSAGTGRLNTDTQYF.

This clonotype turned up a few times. CDR3 sequence: CASSVYWGAGANVLTF. The CDR3 DNA reads TGTGCCAGCAGCGTGTATTGGGGGGCCGGGGCCAACGTCCTGACTTTC. The V and J genes are TRBV5-4 and TRBJ2-6; D could derive from TRBD1 or TRBD2 (6 bases each). V was trimmed by 4 bases and J by 4 bases, leaving 15 bases between them. This CDR3 spans 16 amino acids. Germline loops: CDR1 SGHNT, CDR2 YYREEE (reference sequence).

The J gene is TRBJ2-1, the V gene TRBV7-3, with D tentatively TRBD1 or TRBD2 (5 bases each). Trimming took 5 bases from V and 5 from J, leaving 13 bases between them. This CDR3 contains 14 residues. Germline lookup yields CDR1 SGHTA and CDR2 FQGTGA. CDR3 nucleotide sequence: TGTGCCAGCAGCCTTCCGGGACGGGACAATGAGCAGTTCTTC. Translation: CASSLPGRDNEQFF.

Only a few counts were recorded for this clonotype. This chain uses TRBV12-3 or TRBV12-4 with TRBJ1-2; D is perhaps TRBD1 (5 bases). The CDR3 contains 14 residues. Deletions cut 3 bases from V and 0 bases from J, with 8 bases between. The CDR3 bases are TGTGCCAGCAGTTTGACAGTTTCTAACTATGGCTACACCTTC. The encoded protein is CASSLTVSNYGYTF.

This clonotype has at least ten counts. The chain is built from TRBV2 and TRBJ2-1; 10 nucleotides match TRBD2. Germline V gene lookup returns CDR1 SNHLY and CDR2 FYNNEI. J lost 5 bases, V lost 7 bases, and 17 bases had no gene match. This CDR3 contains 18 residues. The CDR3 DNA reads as TGTGCCAGCAAGTGGAGGCTAGCGGGAGACTCCTCGCACAATGAGCAGTTCTTC. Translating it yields CASKWRLAGDSSHNEQFF.

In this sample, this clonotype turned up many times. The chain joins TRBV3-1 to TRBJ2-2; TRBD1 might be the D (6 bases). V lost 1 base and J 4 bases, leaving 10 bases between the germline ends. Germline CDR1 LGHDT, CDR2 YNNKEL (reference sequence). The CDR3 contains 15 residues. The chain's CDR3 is CASSQGTVSTGELFF. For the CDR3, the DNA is TGTGCCAGCAGCCAAGGGACAGTGAGCACCGGGGAGCTGTTTTTT.

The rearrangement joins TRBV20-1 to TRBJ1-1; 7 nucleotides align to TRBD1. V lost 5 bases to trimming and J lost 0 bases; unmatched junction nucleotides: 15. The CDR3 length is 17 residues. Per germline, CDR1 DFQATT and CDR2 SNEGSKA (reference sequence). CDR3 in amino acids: CSADDLPGTVMNTEAFF. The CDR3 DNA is TGCAGTGCTGATGATTTGCCCGGGACAGTTATGAACACTGAAGCTTTCTTT.

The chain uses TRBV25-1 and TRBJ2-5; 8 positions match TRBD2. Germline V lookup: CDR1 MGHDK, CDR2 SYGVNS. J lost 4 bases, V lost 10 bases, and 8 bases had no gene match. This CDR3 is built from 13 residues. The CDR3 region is CATKAGVGETQYF. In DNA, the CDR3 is TGTGCCACCAAAGCGGGAGTAGGAGAGACCCAGTACTTC.

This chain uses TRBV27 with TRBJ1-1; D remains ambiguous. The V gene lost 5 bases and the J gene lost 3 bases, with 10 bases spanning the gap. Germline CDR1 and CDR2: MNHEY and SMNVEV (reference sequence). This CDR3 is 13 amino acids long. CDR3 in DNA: TGTGCCAGCAGTAGACCGAGCGACACTGAAGCTTTCTTT. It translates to CASSRPSDTEAFF.